This T cell receptor beta chain was recovered during a study of shared clonotypes between healthy human individuals (dated by TCRdb to the early 2020s). Background for the entire study: Three men and two women, aged 18 to 49 years, made up the cohort. For each donor, three plates each were used for CD4 naive and CD4 memory, two plates were used for CD8 naive, and one plate was used for CD8 memory. To estimate repertoire size and how much clonotype sharing occurs between individuals, the study deeply sequenced the blood TCR repertoires of roughly 5 healthy adults. To increase sequencing depth and limit assay-specific biases, TCR repertoire library preparation and sequencing were carried out by different laboratories using diverse techniques. Each donor's leukapheresis produced roughly between roughly 0.85 and 9.5 billion PBMCs.

The CDR3 numbers 12 residues from cysteine through phenylalanine. The kept DNA is CDR3 alone, 36 bases in frame from the first base. V sheds 4 bases and J sheds 6 bases, leaving 11 bases between their ends. The germline V gene supplies CDR1 SGHRS and CDR2 YFSETQ. Healthy HIV-negative adults with no recently reported acute infections or vaccinations were included as donors. Every donor was a Caucasian adult living in Nashville, Tennessee, USA. CD4+ T cells were enriched by magnetic negative selection; naive cells were then positively selected on CD45RA, and the negative fraction formed the memory subset. Blood was obtained by leukapheresis, after which PBMCs were separated by Ficoll-Histopaque density gradient centrifugation and cryopreserved in liquid nitrogen vapor phase. Analytical flow cytometry was used to check the purity and quantity of each magnetically sorted T cell population. Genomic DNA was isolated from each sorted fraction and quantified by UV absorbance on a Nanodrop 2000c.

Results the study describes overall, beyond this receptor: The genetic and exposure-history diversity represented was limited by the small number of donors. Sampling was restricted to blood, and TCR repertoires in tissues likely differ from the TCR repertoires found in blood. Approximately 5% of naive CD4, around 4% of naive CD8, about 2.4% of memory CD4, and about 0.4% of memory CD8 clonotypes were shared across several donors. Pairwise subsampling led to the expectation that sequencing depth would affect the degree of clonotype sharing among donors. Incomplete sequencing was indicated by rarefaction of sorted-subset datasets, despite the large sequencing depth. Larger estimated clonotype richness was generally found for naive subsets than for memory subsets. Clonotypes shared by all four sorted-subset donors showed higher generation probabilities than non-shared clonotypes.

TCR CDR3 regions were amplified from genomic DNA by multiplex PCR using the deep immunoSEQ assay. Genomic DNA extracted from each cell subset was distributed evenly over all wells of several immunoSEQ 96-well plates, and each plate served as one replicate. Each replicate PCR for sorted subsets received roughly 200 ng genomic DNA, equal to about 30,000 T cell genomes. Purified libraries were measured with a Qubit 3.0 fluorometer, size-checked on a Bioanalyzer 2100, and measured again with the KAPA Library Quantification kit. Each immunoSEQ 96-well plate was sequenced on its own single-read 150-cycle Illumina NextSeq 550 flow cell. The authors' pipeline ran thus. Because the immunoSEQ output held only junctional sequences and lacked quality scores, the filtering could not match the filtering applied to full-length reads. To assign V/J genes and CDR3, sequences were annotated using PyIR, a Python wrapper for IgBLAST v1.9, with IMGT germline references. Reads with weak V/J assignments (E-value above 1e-6), missing CDR3, stop codons, out-of-frame junctions, or ambiguous translated residues were removed. A V3J clonotype was defined by an identical inferred V gene, J gene, and CDR3 amino acid sequence. Percentage overlap between repertoires was calculated by dividing the number of shared unique clonotypes by the size of the smaller repertoire. Richness of each repertoire was evaluated using RTK rarefaction, the Chao1 estimator, and Recon v2.1 estimates of unobserved clonotypes. Generation probabilities for all TCRbeta clonotypes obtained by the gDNA method from a handful of donors were computed using OLGA. Sourced from immuneACCESS, this table was stored by TCRdb with only in-frame sequences that have V and J called. A share of the clones is absent; for the studies checked, an unresolved V gene accounts for under half, and the remainder has no known explanation. V and J calls and clone size are copied from that table; D and trimming were computed from the DNA. The sample records around 1 million clones, 76% of which are singletons. About 1.5% of the sample is held by the ten biggest clonotypes.

Details on this clone: Its antigen specificity is not known. Per-base quality was not reported, and no clone a single base away is much larger than it.

The sequence was collected from a man aged 18-30 years in good health. The chain links TRBV5-1 with TRBJ2-7; no confident D gene assignment can be made. Sequences were obtained from memory CD4+ T cells sorted from blood. What the cell subset or site label conveys for this sample: CD45RA-negative fraction. The CDR3 region has the sequence CASSTDVSEQYF. Here is the DNA: TGCGCCAGCAGCACCGATGTCTCCGAGCAGTACTTC.